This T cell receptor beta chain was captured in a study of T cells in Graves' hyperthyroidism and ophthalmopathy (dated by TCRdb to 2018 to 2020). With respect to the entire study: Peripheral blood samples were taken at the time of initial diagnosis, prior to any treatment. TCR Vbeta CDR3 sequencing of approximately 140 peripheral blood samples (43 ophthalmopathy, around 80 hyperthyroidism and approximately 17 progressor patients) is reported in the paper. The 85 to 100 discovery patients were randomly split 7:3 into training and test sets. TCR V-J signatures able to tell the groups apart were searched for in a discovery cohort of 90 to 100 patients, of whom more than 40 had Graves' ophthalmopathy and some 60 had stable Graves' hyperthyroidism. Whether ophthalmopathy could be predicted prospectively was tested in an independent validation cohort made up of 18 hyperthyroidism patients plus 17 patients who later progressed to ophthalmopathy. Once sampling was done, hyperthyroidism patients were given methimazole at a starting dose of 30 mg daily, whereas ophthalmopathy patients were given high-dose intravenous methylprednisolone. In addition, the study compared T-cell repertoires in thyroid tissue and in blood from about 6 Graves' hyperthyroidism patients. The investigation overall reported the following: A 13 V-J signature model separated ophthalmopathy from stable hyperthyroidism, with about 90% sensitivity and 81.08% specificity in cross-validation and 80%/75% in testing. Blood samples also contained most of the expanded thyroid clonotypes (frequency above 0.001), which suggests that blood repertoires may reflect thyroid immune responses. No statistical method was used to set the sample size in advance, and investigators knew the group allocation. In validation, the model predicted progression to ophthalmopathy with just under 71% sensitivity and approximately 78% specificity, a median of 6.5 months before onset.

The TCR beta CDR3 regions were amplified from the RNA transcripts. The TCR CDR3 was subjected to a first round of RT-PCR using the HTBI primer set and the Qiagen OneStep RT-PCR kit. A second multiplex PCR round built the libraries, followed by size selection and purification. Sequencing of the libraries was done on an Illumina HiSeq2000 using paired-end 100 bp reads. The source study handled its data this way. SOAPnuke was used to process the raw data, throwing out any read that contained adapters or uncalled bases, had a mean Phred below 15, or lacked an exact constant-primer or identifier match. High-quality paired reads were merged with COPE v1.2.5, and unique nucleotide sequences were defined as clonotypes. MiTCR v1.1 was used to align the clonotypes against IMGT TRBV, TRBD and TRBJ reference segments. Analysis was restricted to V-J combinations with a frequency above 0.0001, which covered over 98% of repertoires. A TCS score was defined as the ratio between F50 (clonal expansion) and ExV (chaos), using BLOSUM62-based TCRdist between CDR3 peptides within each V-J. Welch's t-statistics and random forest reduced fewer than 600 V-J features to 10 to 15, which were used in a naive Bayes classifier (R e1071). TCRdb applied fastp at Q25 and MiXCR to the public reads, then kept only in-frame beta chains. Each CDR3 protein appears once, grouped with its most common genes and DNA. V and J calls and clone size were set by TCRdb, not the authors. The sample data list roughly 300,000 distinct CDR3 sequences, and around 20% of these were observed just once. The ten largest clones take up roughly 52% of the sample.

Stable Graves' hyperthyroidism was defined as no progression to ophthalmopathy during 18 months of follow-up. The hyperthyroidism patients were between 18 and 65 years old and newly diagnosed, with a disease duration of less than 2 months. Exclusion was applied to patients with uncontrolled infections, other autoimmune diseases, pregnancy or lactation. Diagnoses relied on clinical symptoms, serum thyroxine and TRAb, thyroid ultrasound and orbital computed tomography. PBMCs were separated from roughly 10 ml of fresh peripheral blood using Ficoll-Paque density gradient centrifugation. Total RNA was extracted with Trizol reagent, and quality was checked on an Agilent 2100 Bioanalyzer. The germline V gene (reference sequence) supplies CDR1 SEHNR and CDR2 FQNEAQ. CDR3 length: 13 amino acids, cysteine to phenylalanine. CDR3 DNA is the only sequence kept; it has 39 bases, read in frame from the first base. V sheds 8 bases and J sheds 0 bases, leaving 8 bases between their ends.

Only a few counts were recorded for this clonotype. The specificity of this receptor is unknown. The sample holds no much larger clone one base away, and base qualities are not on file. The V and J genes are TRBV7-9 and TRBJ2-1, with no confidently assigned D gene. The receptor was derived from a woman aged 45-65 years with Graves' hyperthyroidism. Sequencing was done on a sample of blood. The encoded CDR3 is CASLAASYNEQFF. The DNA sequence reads TGTGCCAGCCTGGCCGCCTCCTACAATGAGCAGTTCTTC. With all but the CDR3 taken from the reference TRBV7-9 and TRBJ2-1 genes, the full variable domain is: DTGVSQNPRHKITKRGQNVTFRCDPISEHNRLYWYRQTLGQGPEFLTYFQNEAQLEKSRLLSDRFSAERPKGSFSTLEIQRTEQGDSAMYLCASLAASYNEQFFGPGTRLTVL.